This TCR beta chain was captured by sequencing in a study of blood T cell repertoires in COVID-19. Turning to the study itself: Italy, Spain and the United States were the sources of the convalescent and acute COVID-19 samples.

Each recovered donor of Cohort 3 presented with two negative PCRs, clearance, or symptom resolution. This clone was picked up one time. Produced via immunoSEQ multiplex PCR; TCRdb's table is partial and in-frame only. The sample contains about 300,000 clones, 85% to 90% of which appear only once. This CDR3 comprises 17 residues. From germline, CDR1 is SGHTA and CDR2 FQGNSA. The V end was cut by 5 bases, the J end by 0 bases, with 16 bases between. The V and J genes are TRBV7-2 and TRBJ2-2; D gene uncertain. The receptor was isolated from a young woman who had recovered from COVID-19. Material for sequencing was PBMCs or T cells enriched from blood (not recorded which). This chain's CDR3 is CASSPLSRSTNTGELFF. CDR3 sequence (DNA): TGTGCCAGCAGCCCGCTCTCGCGTTCGACGAACACCGGGGAGCTGTTTTTT.